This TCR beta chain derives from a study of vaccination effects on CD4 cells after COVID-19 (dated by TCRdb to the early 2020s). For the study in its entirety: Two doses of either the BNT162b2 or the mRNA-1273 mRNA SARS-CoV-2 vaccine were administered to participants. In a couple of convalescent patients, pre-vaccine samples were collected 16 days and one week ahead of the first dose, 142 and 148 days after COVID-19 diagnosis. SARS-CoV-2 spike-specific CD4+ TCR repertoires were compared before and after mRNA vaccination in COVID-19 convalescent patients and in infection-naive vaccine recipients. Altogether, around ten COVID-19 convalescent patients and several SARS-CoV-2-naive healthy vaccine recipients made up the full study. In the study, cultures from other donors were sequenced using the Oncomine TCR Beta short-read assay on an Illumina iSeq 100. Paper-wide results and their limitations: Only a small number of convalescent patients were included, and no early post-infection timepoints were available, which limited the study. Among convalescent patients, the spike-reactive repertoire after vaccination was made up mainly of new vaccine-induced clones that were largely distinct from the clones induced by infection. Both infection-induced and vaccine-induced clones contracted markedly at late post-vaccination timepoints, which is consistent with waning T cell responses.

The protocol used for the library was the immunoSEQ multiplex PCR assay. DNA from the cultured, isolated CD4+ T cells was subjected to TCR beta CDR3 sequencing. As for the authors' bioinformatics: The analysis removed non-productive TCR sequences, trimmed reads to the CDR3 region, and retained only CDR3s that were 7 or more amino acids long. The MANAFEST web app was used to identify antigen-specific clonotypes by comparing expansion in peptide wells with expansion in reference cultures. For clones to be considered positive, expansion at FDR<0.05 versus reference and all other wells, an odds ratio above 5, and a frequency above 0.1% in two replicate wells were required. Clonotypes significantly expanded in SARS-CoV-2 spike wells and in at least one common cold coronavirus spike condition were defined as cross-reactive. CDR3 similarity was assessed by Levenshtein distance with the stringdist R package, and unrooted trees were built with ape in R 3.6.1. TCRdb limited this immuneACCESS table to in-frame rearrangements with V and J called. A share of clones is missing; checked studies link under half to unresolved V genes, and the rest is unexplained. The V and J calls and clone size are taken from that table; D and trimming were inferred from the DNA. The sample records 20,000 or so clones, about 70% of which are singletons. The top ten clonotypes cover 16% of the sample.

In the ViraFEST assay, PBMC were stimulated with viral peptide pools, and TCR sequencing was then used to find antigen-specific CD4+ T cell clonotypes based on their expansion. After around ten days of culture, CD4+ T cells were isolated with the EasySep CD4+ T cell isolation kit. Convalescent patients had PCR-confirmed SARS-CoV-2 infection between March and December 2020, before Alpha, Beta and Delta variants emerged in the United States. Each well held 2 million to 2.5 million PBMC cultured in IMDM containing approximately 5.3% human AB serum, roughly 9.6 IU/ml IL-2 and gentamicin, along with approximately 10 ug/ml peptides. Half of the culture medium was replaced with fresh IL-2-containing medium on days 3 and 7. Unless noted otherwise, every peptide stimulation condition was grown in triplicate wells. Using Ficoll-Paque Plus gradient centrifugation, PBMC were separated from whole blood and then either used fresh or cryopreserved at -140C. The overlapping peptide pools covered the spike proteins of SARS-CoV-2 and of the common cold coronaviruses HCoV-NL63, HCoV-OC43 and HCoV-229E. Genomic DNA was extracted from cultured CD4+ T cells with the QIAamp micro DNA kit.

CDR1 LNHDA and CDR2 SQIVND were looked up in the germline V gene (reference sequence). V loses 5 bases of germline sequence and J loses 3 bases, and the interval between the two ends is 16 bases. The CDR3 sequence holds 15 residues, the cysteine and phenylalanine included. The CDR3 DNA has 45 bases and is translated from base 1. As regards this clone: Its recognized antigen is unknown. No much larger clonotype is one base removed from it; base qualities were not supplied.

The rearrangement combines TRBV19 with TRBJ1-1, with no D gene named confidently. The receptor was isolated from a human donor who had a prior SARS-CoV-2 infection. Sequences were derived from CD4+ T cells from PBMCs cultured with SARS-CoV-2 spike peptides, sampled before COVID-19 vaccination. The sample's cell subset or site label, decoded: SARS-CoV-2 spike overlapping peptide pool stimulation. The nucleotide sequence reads TGTGCCAGTAGTCCGAAAAGGGTTGGGTACACTGAAGCTTTCTTT. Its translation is CASSPKRVGYTEAFF.